This TCR beta chain appears in the sequencing data of a study of CD8 T cells in ankylosing spondylitis. Points from the study as a whole: Enrichment of disease-linked clones was reportedly significant in matched ankylosing spondylitis synovial fluid. Relatively rare in peripheral blood, disease-linked clones were also CD8+. A motif in TCR beta, a set of about 8 highly homologous variants, appeared characteristic of ankylosing spondylitis blood.

The V end was cut by 4 bases, the J end by 2 bases, with 6 bases between. In germline, CDR1 is SGHVS, CDR2 FQNEAQ. This CDR3 has 13 residues. This clonotype was seen only a few times. The antigen remains unidentified. TCRdb analysed the 5' RACE reads with MiXCR anew, one entry per CDR3 protein. The table lists about 36,000 distinct CDR3 sequences, 9.5% to 11% of them singletons, with just over 20% in the top ten. Source material: synovial fluid, either unsorted or a sorted T cell fraction (not recorded which). The chain uses TRBV7-8 and TRBJ1-5; maybe TRBD1 (6 bases). The sequence was obtained from a male donor with ankylosing spondylitis. CDR3 sequence reads: CASSWTGNQPQHF. CDR3 DNA: TGTGCCAGCAGCTGGACAGGCAATCAGCCCCAGCATTTT. Using reference TRBV7-8 and TRBJ1-5 for the parts outside the CDR3, the full variable domain is GAGVSQSPRYKVAKRGQDVALRCDPISGHVSLFWYQQALGQGPEFLTYFQNEAQLDKSGLPSDRFFAERPEGSVSTLKIQRTQQEDSAVYLCASSWTGNQPQHFGDGTRLSIL.